This T cell receptor (beta chain) was profiled in a study of cytomegalovirus exposure and HLA in healthy donors. This CDR3 contains 15 residues. J lost 6 bases, V lost 1 base, and 8 bases had no gene match. CDR1 is SEHNR and CDR2 is FQNEAQ in the germline V gene (reference sequence). In the PCR, 60 Vbeta and 13 Jbeta primers were used. Assay: immunoSEQ multiplex PCR; the TCRdb copy retains only in-frame clones and omits some. The data contain some 150,000 clones, 85% to 90% of them seen just once; the ten biggest clones take up about 5.5%. Sequenced sample: PBMCs. The rearrangement links TRBV7-9 to TRBJ1-2, with 7 bases aligning to TRBD1. This TCR came from a woman aged 25 to 39 in good health and CMV-seronegative. This CDR3 reads CASSLVGGGGDGYTF. CDR3 bases: TGTGCCAGCAGCTTAGTAGGGGGCGGAGGCGATGGCTACACCTTC.